These T cell receptor beta chains were read from a single sample in a study of monozygotic twins with cystic fibrosis. The table came from immunoSEQ multiplex PCR; TCRdb's copy has only in-frame clones and leaves some out. This table has more than 11,000 clones, around 87% appearing once. The sequencing input was blood. The receptors were gathered from a boy younger than 18 with cystic fibrosis. The CDR3 runs from the conserved cysteine through the conserved F or W. A D gene is named only where the DNA matches it firmly. Expanded clones are given a class, and other clones once, few, many or no size at all.

J: TRBJ2-2; V: TRBV6-6; D: -; size: -; CDR3: CASSYKAGELFF; DNA: TGTGCCAGCAGTTACAAGGCCGGGGAGCTGTTTTTT
J: TRBJ2-1; V: TRBV5-1; D: TRBD2; size: -; CDR3: CASSSLAGNHEQFF; DNA: TGCGCCAGCAGCTCCTTAGCGGGCAACCATGAGCAGTTCTTC
J: TRBJ2-7; V: TRBV7-2; D: -; size: few; CDR3: CASSRGTVTPTYEQYF; DNA: TGTGCCAGCAGCCGAGGGACCGTGACCCCAACCTACGAGCAGTACTTC
J: TRBJ1-1; V: TRBV9; D: -; size: -; CDR3: CASSVDPGLHTEAFF; DNA: TGTGCCAGCAGCGTAGATCCAGGGCTCCACACTGAAGCTTTCTTT
J: TRBJ1-5; V: TRBV27; D: -; size: -; CDR3: CASSHLRFGLQPQHF; DNA: TGTGCCAGCAGTCACCTCCGATTTGGCCTTCAGCCCCAGCATTTT
J: TRBJ2-7; V: TRBV7-9; D: -; size: few; CDR3: CASSRDTSYEQYF; DNA: TGTGCCAGCAGCCGGGACACCTCCTACGAGCAGTACTTC
J: TRBJ1-1; V: TRBV11-2; D: -; size: -; CDR3: CASSLDRVPMNTEAFF; DNA: TGTGCCAGCAGCTTAGATCGGGTCCCCATGAACACTGAAGCTTTCTTT
J: TRBJ2-7; V: TRBV2; D: -; size: -; CDR3: CASSAGYEQYF; DNA: TGTGCCAGCAGTGCGGGCTACGAGCAGTACTTC
J: TRBJ1-2; V: TRBV19; D: TRBD1; size: -; CDR3: CASSTGISDRSNYGYTF; DNA: TGTGCCAGTAGTACGGGAATATCGGACAGGAGTAACTATGGCTACACCTTC
J: TRBJ2-7; V: TRBV2; D: TRBD1; size: -; CDR3: CASTVQGGGSYEQYF; DNA: TGTGCCAGCACCGTACAGGGGGGAGGATCCTACGAGCAGTACTTC
J: TRBJ1-3; V: TRBV27; D: -; size: -; CDR3: CASSYGDTIYF; DNA: TGTGCCAGCAGCTATGGAGACACCATATATTTT
J: TRBJ1-5; V: TRBV2; D: -; size: once; CDR3: CASSEDAGNSNQPQHF; DNA: TGTGCCAGCAGTGAAGACGCAGGGAATAGCAATCAGCCCCAGCATTTT
J: TRBJ2-2; V: TRBV18; D: -; size: once; CDR3: CASPNPRDTGELFF; DNA: TGTGCCAGCCCCAATCCGAGGGACACCGGGGAGCTGTTTTTT
J: TRBJ2-1; V: TRBV5-6; D: TRBD2; size: -; CDR3: CASSAGGWGNEQFF; DNA: TGTGCCAGCAGCGCGGGAGGGTGGGGGAATGAGCAGTTCTTC
J: TRBJ1-1; V: TRBV5-6; D: -; size: -; CDR3: CASSLLQKNTEAFF; DNA: TGTGCCAGCAGCTTGTTACAGAAAAATACTGAAGCTTTCTTT
J: TRBJ1-5; V: TRBV19; D: -; size: -; CDR3: CASSIKARGKDNQPQHF; DNA: TGTGCCAGTAGTATTAAGGCTAGGGGAAAGGACAATCAGCCCCAGCATTTT
J: TRBJ2-1; V: TRBV7-2; D: -; size: -; CDR3: CASSYRPPNEQFF; DNA: TGTGCCAGCAGCTACCGACCGCCCAATGAGCAGTTCTTC
J: TRBJ2-1; V: TRBV15; D: TRBD2; size: -; CDR3: CATSRGTSGGSYNEQFF; DNA: TGTGCCACCAGCAGAGGAACTAGCGGGGGCTCCTACAATGAGCAGTTCTTC
J: TRBJ2-2; V: TRBV7-9; D: TRBD1; size: -; CDR3: CASSKTGSTGELFF; DNA: TGTGCCAGCAGCAAGACAGGGAGCACCGGGGAGCTGTTTTTT
J: TRBJ2-4; V: TRBV30; D: -; size: -; CDR3: CAWNEGKNIQYF; DNA: TGTGCCTGGAACGAGGGCAAAAACATTCAGTACTTC
J: TRBJ1-1; V: TRBV10-3; D: -; size: once; CDR3: CAIRTNTEAFF; DNA: TGTGCCATCAGGACGAACACTGAAGCTTTCTTT
J: TRBJ2-5; V: TRBV4-1; D: -; size: -; CDR3: CASSQVAQQTQYF; DNA: TGCGCCAGCAGCCAAGTGGCCCAGCAGACCCAGTACTTC
J: TRBJ2-2; V: TRBV11-3; D: TRBD1; size: once; CDR3: CASSLRGLANTGELFF; DNA: TGTGCCAGCAGCTTAAGGGGGCTAGCGAACACCGGGGAGCTGTTTTTT
J: TRBJ1-1; V: TRBV7-8; D: -; size: -; CDR3: CASSLRDTEAFF; DNA: TGTGCCAGCAGCTTAAGGGACACTGAAGCTTTCTTT
J: TRBJ2-7; V: TRBV29-1; D: -; size: -; CDR3: CSAAGQTYEQYF; DNA: TGCAGCGCGGCGGGACAGACCTACGAGCAGTACTTC
J: TRBJ2-5; V: TRBV5-4; D: -; size: -; CDR3: CASSLVPQETQYF; DNA: TGTGCCAGCAGCTTGGTACCACAAGAGACCCAGTACTTC
J: TRBJ1-1; V: TRBV6-1; D: -; size: once; CDR3: CASSTGVKAFF; DNA: TGTGCCAGCAGTACCGGTGTCAAAGCTTTCTTT
J: TRBJ2-3; V: TRBV2; D: TRBD2; size: -; CDR3: CALRGGRPYTQYF; DNA: TGTGCCCTCAGGGGCGGGAGGCCATATACGCAGTATTTT
J: TRBJ1-5; V: TRBV10-3; D: -; size: -; CDR3: CAISESRDQPQHF; DNA: TGTGCCATCAGTGAGTCTAGGGATCAGCCCCAGCATTTT
J: TRBJ2-7; V: TRBV28; D: -; size: -; CDR3: CASSLGFQAGITYEQYF; DNA: TGTGCCAGCAGTTTAGGGTTTCAAGCGGGTATAACCTACGAGCAGTACTTC
J: TRBJ2-3; V: TRBV30; D: TRBD2; size: -; CDR3: CAWSVDPAGAADTQYF; DNA: TGTGCCTGGAGTGTAGACCCAGCGGGAGCTGCAGATACGCAGTATTTT
J: TRBJ2-2; V: TRBV19; D: -; size: -; CDR3: CASSVNRDPNTGELFF; DNA: TGTGCCAGTAGCGTAAACAGGGACCCGAACACCGGGGAGCTGTTTTTT
J: TRBJ2-5; V: TRBV5-5; D: -; size: -; CDR3: CASSLGGSAETQYF; DNA: TGTGCCAGCAGCTTAGGGGGTTCGGCAGAGACCCAGTACTTC